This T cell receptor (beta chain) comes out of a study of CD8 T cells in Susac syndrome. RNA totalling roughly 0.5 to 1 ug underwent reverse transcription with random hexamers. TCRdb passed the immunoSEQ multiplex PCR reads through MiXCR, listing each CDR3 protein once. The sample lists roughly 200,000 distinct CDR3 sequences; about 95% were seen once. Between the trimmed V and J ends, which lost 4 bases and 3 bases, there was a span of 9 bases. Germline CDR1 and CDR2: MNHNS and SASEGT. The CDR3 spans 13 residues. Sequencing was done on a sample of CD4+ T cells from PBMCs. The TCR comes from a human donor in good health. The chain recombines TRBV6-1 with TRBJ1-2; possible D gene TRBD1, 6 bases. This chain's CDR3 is CASSVGQHYGYTF. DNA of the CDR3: TGTGCCAGCAGTGTCGGACAGCACTATGGCTACACCTTC.